This record concerns one TCR beta chain sequence. This entry belongs to a study of shared clonotypes between healthy human individuals. The CDR3 has 13 residues. CDR1 is SGHRS, CDR2 YFSETQ, per germline. V was clipped by 6 bases and J by 7 bases, with 14 bases between them. Deep was the level used in running the assay. Evenly divided among several immunoSEQ plates was the genomic DNA of each subset. TCRdb's copy holds only in-frame clones and misses some; the assay was immunoSEQ multiplex PCR. The sample lists roughly 330,000 clones; over 65% were seen once. The donors, all of them Caucasian adults, lived in Nashville, Tennessee. CD4+ cells yielded CD45RA+ naive and CD45RA-negative memory subsets.

The genes are TRBV5-1 and TRBJ2-1; D ambiguous. The receptor was isolated from a man aged 30 to 39 in good health. Material for sequencing was memory CD4+ T cells sorted from blood. Sample subset: CD45RA-negative fraction. DNA of the CDR3: TGCGCCAGCACCTCTACCCTGGGAAATGAGCAGTTCTTC. Protein: CASTSTLGNEQFF.